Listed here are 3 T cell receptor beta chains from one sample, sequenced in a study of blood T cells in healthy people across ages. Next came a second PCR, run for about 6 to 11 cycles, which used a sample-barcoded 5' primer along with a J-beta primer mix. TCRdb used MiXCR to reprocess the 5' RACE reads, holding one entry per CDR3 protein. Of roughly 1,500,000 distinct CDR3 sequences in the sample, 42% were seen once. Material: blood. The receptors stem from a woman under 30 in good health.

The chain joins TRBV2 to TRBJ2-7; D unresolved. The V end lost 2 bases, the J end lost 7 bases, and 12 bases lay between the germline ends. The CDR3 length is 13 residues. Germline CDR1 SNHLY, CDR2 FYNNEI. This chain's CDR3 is CASSENQYNEQYF. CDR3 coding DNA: TGTGCCAGCAGTGAAAACCAGTACAATGAGCAGTACTTC.

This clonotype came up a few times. The CDR3 DNA follows: TGTGCCAGCAGCAAAACGGCGCAGGGCTCGGGGGGCTACACCTTC. Its protein is CASSKTAQGSGGYTF. The rearrangement uses TRBV21-1 and TRBJ1-2; TRBD1, the table's D call, lacks a check against the DNA. TRBV21-1 is reported as a pseudogene. The CDR3 length is 15 residues.

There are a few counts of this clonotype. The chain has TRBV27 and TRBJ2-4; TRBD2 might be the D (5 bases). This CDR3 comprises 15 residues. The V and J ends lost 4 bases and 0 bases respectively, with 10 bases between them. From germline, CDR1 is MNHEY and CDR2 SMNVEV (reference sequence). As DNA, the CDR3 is TGTGCCAGCAGTTCGCTCGCGGGAGCCAAAAACATTCAGTACTTC. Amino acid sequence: CASSSLAGAKNIQYF.